This T cell receptor (beta chain) emerged from a study of T cell repertoires in cytomegalovirus infection. For the study at large: Recently identified HLA-C-restricted CMV epitopes were used, and well-studied HLA-B-restricted CMV epitopes were used as well. Public TCR beta signatures marked donors with CMV infection and the matching HLA.

On this clonotype itself: Its matching antigen is unknown.

Study results and caveats: People with CMV and the relevant HLA were identified by cumulative public TCR beta family frequency. HLA-C-restricted CMV-specific TCR beta clonotypes prevailed in the ex vivo response.

The CDR3 runs to 14 residues. Per the germline V gene, CDR1 is MNHNY and CDR2 is SVGAGI (reference sequence). V lost 2 bases, J lost 2 bases, and 9 bases lay in between. TCRdb ran MiXCR on the reads and lists one entry per CDR3 protein. This sample has about 890,000 distinct CDR3 sequences, with 31% found just once. Material: cultured CD8+ T cells from PBMCs, obtained from culture after CMV antigen stimulation. This chain links TRBV6-6 with TRBJ1-1, with D unresolved. The sequence derives from a human donor in good health (CMV status not recorded). Some clones in this sample may be carry-over from other donors' samples. The CDR3, as DNA: TGTGCCAGCAGTTACGGGCACCTCAACACTGAAGCTTTCTTT. This encodes CASSYGHLNTEAFF.